What follows are 28 T cell receptor beta chains derived from one specimen sequenced in a study of blood T cell repertoires in COVID-19. Produced via immunoSEQ multiplex PCR; TCRdb's table is partial and in-frame only. Counted here are hundreds of thousands of clones, approximately 86% occurring once; the ten biggest clones make up around 2.1%. Material for sequencing was peripheral blood. These receptors all stem from a woman aged 30 to 39 who had recovered from COVID-19.

The chain employs TRBV4-2 and TRBJ2-3, with 11 bases aligning to TRBD2. The CDR3 has 18 amino acids. The germline CDR1 and CDR2 sequences are LGHNA and YNFKEQ. V dropped 0 bases and J dropped 8; count of bases not matched to a gene: 13. The CDR3: CASSQEVSGGASASTQYF. Written as DNA, the CDR3 is TGTGCCAGCAGCCAAGAAGTTAGCGGGGGGGCCAGTGCGTCTACGCAGTATTTT.

V is TRBV4-2 and J is TRBJ2-1; 8 bases fit TRBD2. From germline, CDR1 is LGHNA and CDR2 YNFKEQ. V dropped 4 bases and J dropped 8; count of bases not matched to a gene: 7. CDR3 length equals 14 residues. The DNA of the CDR3 is TGTGCCAGCAGCCCCCGGGGGGGTAAGGATGAGCAGTTCTTC. Translated, it gives CASSPRGGKDEQFF.

The CDR3 coding sequence is TGTGCCAGCAGCTCGACAGGGGGCTCTGAAGCTTTCTTT. The encoded protein is CASSSTGGSEAFF. The rearrangement joins TRBV5-4 to TRBJ1-1, with 10 bases matching TRBD1. CDR3 length equals 13 residues. Unmatched junction bases numbered 2, after V lost 3 bases and J lost 6 bases. CDR1 is SGHNT and CDR2 is YYREEE in the germline V gene (reference sequence).

The chain has TRBV3-1 (or the pseudogene TRBV3-2) and TRBJ2-2; 10 bases line up with TRBD1. The CDR3 loop spans 20 amino acids. The germline V gene has CDR1 LGHDT and CDR2 YNNKEL (reference sequence). V trimming: 0 bases; J trimming: 7 bases; junction bases outside the gene matches: 17. The CDR3 protein is CASSQESRTGGNAGHGELFF. CDR3 sequence (DNA): TGTGCCAGCAGCCAAGAGTCCCGGACAGGGGGGAATGCGGGACACGGGGAGCTGTTTTTT.

The gene calls are TRBV14 and TRBJ2-3; a weak D match, TRBD1 (5 bases). The CDR3 contains 15 residues. V gave up 0 bases and J gave up 3 bases, with 10 bases separating them. The germline V gene has CDR1 SGHDN and CDR2 FVKESK. CDR3 nucleotides: TGTGCCAGCAGCCAAGAATTGACAGCAACAGATACGCAGTATTTT. The encoded protein is CASSQELTATDTQYF.

The V gene is TRBV5-3, the J gene TRBJ2-1; a possible D gene is TRBD2 (6 bases). TRBV5-3 carries the ORF label, with uncertain function. The CDR3 length is 15 residues. V shed 4 bases and J shed 7 bases, with 18 bases lying between them. The CDR3, as DNA: TGTGCCAGAAGCCCCCCGGAGGGTCGCGGTAATGAGCAGTTCTTC. This translates into CARSPPEGRGNEQFF.

The gene calls are TRBV24-1 and TRBJ2-1, with TRBD2 identical over 13 bases. The junction had 17 bases not matched to a gene; V was cut back by 6 bases and J by 7 bases. Germline CDR1 is KGHDR and CDR2 is SFDVKD. The CDR3 consists of 19 residues. Written as DNA, the CDR3 is TGTGCCACCAGTCGGCAGACTAGCGGGAGGTGGGACCGTGGGAATGAGCAGTTCTTC. Translated: CATSRQTSGRWDRGNEQFF.

This chain joins TRBV2 and TRBJ2-3, with 8 bases matching TRBD2. From germline, CDR1 is SNHLY and CDR2 FYNNEI. The CDR3 consists of 14 residues. Germline trimming cut 6 bases from V and 2 bases from J; bases unmatched to any gene: 4. CDR3: CASSGGGNTDTQYF. For the CDR3, the DNA is TGTGCCAGCAGCGGGGGGGGTAACACAGATACGCAGTATTTT.

CDR3: CASSPPYGTGFYEQYF. As DNA, the CDR3 is TGTGCCAGCTCACCACCATACGGGACAGGGTTCTACGAGCAGTACTTC. This sequence joins TRBV18 and TRBJ2-7, with 9 bases fitting TRBD1. This CDR3 spans 16 amino acids. V lost 0 bases to trimming and J lost 3 bases; unmatched junction nucleotides: 6. The germline V gene has CDR1 KGHSH and CDR2 LQKENI. Using reference TRBV18 and TRBJ2-7 for the parts outside the CDR3, the full variable domain is NAGVMQNPRHLVRRRGQEARLRCSPMKGHSHVYWYRQLPEEGLKFMVYLQKENIIDESGMPKERFSAEFPKEGPSILRIQQVVRGDSAAYFCASSPPYGTGFYEQYFGPGTRLTVT.

The chain links TRBV5-1 to TRBJ2-7, with 8 bases fitting TRBD1. CDR1 and CDR2 from the germline V gene are SGHRS and YFSETQ. Germline trimming cut 4 bases from V and 5 bases from J; bases unmatched to any gene: 11. CDR3 length: 15 residues. CDR3 residues: CASSPSDRGLHEQYF. The CDR3 region has the DNA TGCGCCAGCAGCCCGTCCGACAGGGGCCTCCACGAGCAGTACTTC.

The chain carries TRBV5-1 and TRBJ2-1; D is unresolved. The germline V and J ends were trimmed by 4 bases and 4 bases, with 12 bases remaining between them. Germline assignment: CDR1 SGHRS and CDR2 YFSETQ. The CDR3 is 14 residues long. The CDR3 reads CASSRANFYNEQFF. The CDR3 DNA sequence: TGCGCCAGCAGCCGAGCGAACTTTTACAATGAGCAGTTCTTC.

Only one count was recorded for this clone. CDR3 region: CASSQGLAGGQSDTQYF. CDR3 nucleotides: TGCGCCAGCAGCCAGGGACTAGCGGGGGGGCAGTCAGATACGCAGTATTTT. The gene calls are TRBV4-1 and TRBJ2-3; 16 nucleotides match TRBD2. The V gene end was trimmed by 3 bases and the J gene end by 4 bases; junction bases not matched to a gene: 4. Germline V gene lookup returns CDR1 MGHRA and CDR2 YSYEKL. The CDR3 contains 17 residues.

The chain has TRBV24-1 and TRBJ2-5; 9 bases are a match to TRBD2. V shed 3 bases and J 4 bases; nucleotides not matched to a gene: 2. From germline, CDR1 is KGHDR and CDR2 SFDVKD. This CDR3 has 14 amino acids. The CDR3 nucleotides read TGTGCCACCAGTGATCCTAGCGGGACAGAGACCCAGTACTTC. It translates to CATSDPSGTETQYF.

Written as DNA, the CDR3 is TGTGCCAGTAATTGGGACAGAACAACAAATCAGCCCCAGCATTTT. Translating gives CASNWDRTTNQPQHF. V and J are TRBV19 and TRBJ1-5; TRBD1 agrees at 7 bases. Per germline, CDR1 LNHDA and CDR2 SQIVND (reference sequence). CDR3 length equals 15 residues. V shed 7 bases, J shed 4 bases, and the junction held 10 bases outside the gene matches.

The V gene is TRBV23-1, the J gene TRBJ1-5; D unclear. TRBV23-1 is designated an ORF whose function remains uncertain. CDR3 length equals 18 residues. Trimming pared 2 bases from V and 3 bases from J, leaving 20 bases between. DNA of the CDR3: TGCGCCAGCAGTCAACTACCGGGAGAAAAAAGGTACAATCAGCCCCAGCATTTT. This codes for CASSQLPGEKRYNQPQHF.

This rearrangement joins TRBV10-3 to TRBJ2-7, with no clear D. V was pared by 0 bases and J by 2 bases, with 5 bases between. Germline loops: CDR1 ENHRY, CDR2 SYGVKD. This CDR3 comprises 13 residues. CDR3 in DNA: TGTGCCATCAGTGAGTCGGGCCCCTACGAGCAGTACTTC. Its protein is CAISESGPYEQYF.

The chain joins TRBV13 to TRBJ2-2; maybe TRBD2 (5 bases). The CDR3 spans 16 residues. Looked up from germline, CDR1 is PRHDT and CDR2 is FYEKMQ (reference sequence). The ends were cut back, 0 bases at V and 2 bases at J, with 10 bases in the middle. This CDR3 is CASSLGRTYNTGELFF. The DNA for the CDR3 is TGTGCCAGCAGCTTAGGGAGGACTTACAACACCGGGGAGCTGTTTTTT.

The V call is TRBV15, the J call TRBJ1-2; D ambiguous. V was pared by 0 bases and J by 5 bases, with 7 bases between. There are 13 residues in the CDR3. Germline CDR1 reads LNHNV; CDR2 reads YYDKDF (reference sequence). In DNA form, the CDR3 reads TGTGCCACCAGCAGAGATATGAGTTATGGCTACACCTTC. Translation: CATSRDMSYGYTF.

The chain has TRBV19 and TRBJ2-1, with 8 bases matching TRBD2. V gave up 3 bases and J gave up 9 bases; unmatched junction bases: 16. CDR3 length: 17 amino acids. Germline CDR1 and CDR2: LNHDA and SQIVND (reference sequence). This chain's CDR3 is CASSILGLVAGRGEQFF. The CDR3 DNA is TGTGCCAGTAGTATTCTCGGGTTGGTAGCGGGAAGGGGTGAGCAGTTCTTC.

The rearrangement uses TRBV30 and TRBJ1-1, with D hard to call. The CDR3 loop spans 12 amino acids. V lost 5 bases and J 1 base, leaving 8 bases between the germline ends. Germline V gives CDR1 GTSNPN, CDR2 SVGIG (reference sequence). CDR3 loop: CAWARGNTEAFF. CDR3 coding DNA: TGTGCCTGGGCCCGGGGGAACACTGAAGCTTTCTTT. Full variable domain (rest looked up from reference TRBV30 and TRBJ1-1): SQTIHQWPATLVQPVGSPLSLECTVEGTSNPNLYWYRQAAGRGLQLLFYSVGIGQISSEVPQNLSASRPQDRQFILSSKKLLLSDSGFYLCAWARGNTEAFFGQGTRLTVV.

Only a few counts were recorded for this clone. This sequence joins TRBV14 and TRBJ1-2; tentatively, D is TRBD1 (6 bases). V was trimmed by 3 bases and J by 7 bases, leaving 15 bases between them. CDR3 length equals 14 residues. Germline CDR1 reads SGHDN; CDR2 reads FVKESK. CDR3 bases: TGTGCCAGCAGCCAGGAACAGGGTACAGGTGGCTACACCTTC. This sequence encodes CASSQEQGTGGYTF.

The genes are TRBV5-4 and TRBJ1-1; D gene uncertain. V gave up 0 bases and J gave up 0 bases, with 6 bases separating them. CDR3 length: 14 amino acids. Germline CDR1 is SGHNT and CDR2 is YYREEE (reference sequence). The CDR3 reads CASSLGGVNTEAFF. The CDR3 DNA reads TGTGCCAGCAGCTTGGGTGGAGTGAACACTGAAGCTTTCTTT. Looking up the rest from reference TRBV5-4 and TRBJ1-1 gives the full variable domain: ETGVTQSPTHLIKTRGQQVTLRCSSQSGHNTVSWYQQALGQGPQFIFQYYREEENGRGNFPPRFSGLQFPNYSSELNVNALELDDSALYLCASSLGGVNTEAFFGQGTRLTVV.

The chain couples TRBV13 to TRBJ1-3; no firm D call. CDR1 and CDR2 from the germline V gene are PRHDT and FYEKMQ (reference sequence). Trimming took 4 bases from V and 0 from J, leaving 16 bases between them. This CDR3 is built from 17 residues. The CDR3 DNA follows: TGTGCCAGCAGCTCATACAGAAGATCCTCCTCTGGAAACACCATATATTTT. Amino acid sequence: CASSSYRRSSSGNTIYF.

This chain links TRBV7-2 with TRBJ1-6; no firm D call. Germline values: CDR1 SGHTA, CDR2 FQGNSA. V dropped 3 bases and J dropped 0 bases, with 6 bases sitting between them. The CDR3 runs 15 residues. The CDR3 reads CASSFGRSYNSPLHF. The CDR3 DNA reads TGTGCCAGCAGCTTTGGGCGCTCCTATAATTCACCCCTCCACTTT.

This clone was detected only a few times. CDR3 in DNA: TGTGCCAGCAACCCCGGGGGACAGTACACCGGGGAGCTGTTTTTT. It encodes CASNPGGQYTGELFF. This chain uses TRBV25-1 with TRBJ2-2; TRBD1 is a possible D gene (7 bases). This CDR3 has 15 residues. From germline, CDR1 is MGHDK and CDR2 SYGVNS. V was clipped by 7 bases and J by 3 bases, with 15 bases between them.

This sequence joins TRBV6-2 or TRBV6-3 and TRBJ1-4, with D tentatively TRBD1 (6 bases). V was trimmed by 6 bases and J by 7 bases, leaving 18 bases between them. CDR3 size: 15 residues. Germline CDR1 reads MNHEY; CDR2 reads SVGEGT. The DNA for the CDR3 is TGTGCCAGCAGCCGGGACACCCGACGGGGTGAAAAACTGTTTTTT. It yields the protein CASSRDTRRGEKLFF.

The chain joins TRBV28 to TRBJ2-7; TRBD1 matches at 7 bases. Germline trimming cut 2 bases from V and 2 bases from J; bases unmatched to any gene: 6. In germline, CDR1 is MDHEN, CDR2 SYDVKM. The CDR3 spans 15 residues. CDR3 bases: TGTGCCAGCAGTTTAAGCGCAGGGGGACCCTACGAGCAGTACTTC. Encoded protein: CASSLSAGGPYEQYF.

The chain has TRBV4-1 and TRBJ1-3, with a tentative D call TRBD1 (6 bases). The length of the CDR3 is 15 residues. Germline V gives CDR1 MGHRA, CDR2 YSYEKL. V lost 3 bases and J 4 bases, leaving 13 bases between the germline ends. The CDR3 DNA reads TGCGCCAGCAGCCAGGGGGCGGTTGTGGGAAACACCATATATTTT. Amino acids: CASSQGAVVGNTIYF.